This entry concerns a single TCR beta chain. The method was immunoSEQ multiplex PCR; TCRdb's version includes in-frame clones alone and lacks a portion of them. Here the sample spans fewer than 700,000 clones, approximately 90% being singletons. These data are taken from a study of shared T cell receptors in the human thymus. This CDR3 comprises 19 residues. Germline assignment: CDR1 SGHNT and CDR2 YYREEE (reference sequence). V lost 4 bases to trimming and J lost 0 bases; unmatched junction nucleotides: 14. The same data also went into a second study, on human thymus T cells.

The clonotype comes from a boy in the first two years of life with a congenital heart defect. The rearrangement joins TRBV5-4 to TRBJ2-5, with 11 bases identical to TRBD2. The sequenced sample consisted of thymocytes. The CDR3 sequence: CASSNRRGGLAEHQETQYF. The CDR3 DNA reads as TGTGCCAGCAGCAACCGGAGGGGGGGACTAGCGGAACACCAAGAGACCCAGTACTTC.